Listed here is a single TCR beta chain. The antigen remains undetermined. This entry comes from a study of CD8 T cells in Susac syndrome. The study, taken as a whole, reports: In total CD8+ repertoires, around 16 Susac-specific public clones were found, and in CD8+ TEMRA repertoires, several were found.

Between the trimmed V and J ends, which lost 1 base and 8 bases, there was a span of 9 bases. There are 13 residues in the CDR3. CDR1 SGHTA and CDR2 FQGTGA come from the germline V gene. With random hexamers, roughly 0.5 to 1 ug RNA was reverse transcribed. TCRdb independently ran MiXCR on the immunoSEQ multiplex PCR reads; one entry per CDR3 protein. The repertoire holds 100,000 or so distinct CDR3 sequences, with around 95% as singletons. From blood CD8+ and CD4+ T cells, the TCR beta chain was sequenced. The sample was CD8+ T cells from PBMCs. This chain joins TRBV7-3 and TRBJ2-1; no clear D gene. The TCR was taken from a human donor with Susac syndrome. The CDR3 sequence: CASSLSTLDEQFF. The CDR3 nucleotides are TGTGCCAGCAGCTTAAGTACTTTGGATGAGCAGTTCTTC.